This TCR beta chain was sequenced for a study of CD8+ T cells in alopecia areata. Study in general: The investigators scored severity in treated patients by the percentage of affected scalp area.

Whole-study results and caveats: How baseline CD8+ expansion relates to response remains uncertain (there was one nonresponder).

As for treatment: oral pan-JAK inhibitor, 5-10 mg twice daily. With regard to this clone: Its antigen is as yet unknown.

V lost 5 bases, J lost 4 bases, and 6 bases stayed unmatched. CDR1 is MNHEY, CDR2 SMNVEV, per germline (reference sequence). The CDR3 has 15 residues. cDNA prepared by RNA extraction and subsequent reverse transcription served as the template for sequencing. This table comes from immunoSEQ multiplex PCR, and its TCRdb copy is limited to in-frame clones, with some not included. This table has about 180,000 clones, about 51% appearing once. The specimen comprised CD8+ T cells sorted from blood, sampled between weeks 51 and 54, from a patient treated with tofacitinib. This clonotype was obtained from a human donor with alopecia areata. This sequence joins TRBV27 and TRBJ2-7; TRBD1 aligns across 12 bases. CDR3 sequence reads: CASSASGQGAYEQYF. CDR3 nucleotide sequence: TGTGCCAGCAGTGCCTCGGGACAGGGGGCGTACGAGCAGTACTTC.